Each of the 22 T cell receptor beta chains below was sequenced from the same sample in a study of read filtering for tumor transcriptome and immune sequencing. The library was built from around 0.4 ug RNA with molecular barcoded adaptors for alpha/delta and beta/gamma chains. MiXCR, run by TCRdb on the reads, gives a single entry per CDR3 protein. The sample has roughly 130,000 distinct CDR3 sequences; over 10% are singletons. The sequencing input was a population of CD138-negative cells sorted from bone marrow. These TCRs come from a donor aged 40 or older with multiple myeloma.

This clonotype was recorded at least ten times. The V call is TRBV3-1, the J call TRBJ2-1; TRBD1 might be the D (5 bases). CDR3 length equals 13 residues. The V gene's germline CDR1 is LGHDT and CDR2 YNNKEL (reference sequence). Trimming shortened V by 5 bases and J by 15 bases, and 20 bases separated the two germline ends. CDR3 coding DNA: TGTGCCAGCAGCTCGGTCCAGGCGACAGTGTTGTTCTTC. It translates to CASSSVQATVLFF.

The chain recombines TRBV4-1 with TRBJ2-3, with TRBD2 as a possible D gene (5 bases). The V gene lost 3 bases and the J gene lost 4 bases, with 26 bases spanning the gap. From germline, CDR1 is MGHRA and CDR2 YSYEKL. This CDR3 comprises 19 residues. CDR3 residues: CASSQSAGKADNHPDTQYF. For the CDR3, the DNA is TGCGCCAGCAGCCAGAGTGCCGGGAAGGCTGACAACCACCCAGATACGCAGTATTTT.

This clonotype was picked up a small number of times. The chain links TRBV5-1 to TRBJ2-6; TRBD1 agrees at 8 bases. The germline V gene has CDR1 SGHRS and CDR2 YFSETQ. The junction had 3 bases not matched to a gene; V was cut back by 1 base and J by 0 bases. This CDR3 spans 17 amino acids. The CDR3 loop is CASSLSGQGSGANVLTF. In nucleotides, the CDR3 is TGCGCCAGCAGCTTGAGCGGACAGGGCTCTGGGGCCAACGTCCTGACTTTC.

This clonotype has at least ten counts. The gene calls are TRBV24-1 and TRBJ2-7; D is ambiguous. This CDR3 region has 13 residues. Germline CDR1 reads KGHDR; CDR2 reads SFDVKD. The V and J ends lost 9 bases and 4 bases respectively, with 15 bases between them. The CDR3 region is CATAPDRGYEQYF. DNA for the CDR3: TGTGCCACCGCTCCCGACCGAGGTTACGAGCAGTACTTC.

This clonotype was observed a few times. The V and J genes are TRBV11-2 and TRBJ2-5; 12 nucleotides align to TRBD2. V lost 6 bases and J lost 1; bases outside the gene matches: 6. Germline V CDR1 and CDR2: SGHAT, FQNNGV. This CDR3 is 16 amino acids long. CDR3: CASSSGLAGIQETQYF. The DNA of the CDR3 is TGTGCCAGCAGTTCGGGACTAGCGGGCATCCAAGAGACCCAGTACTTC.

As DNA, the CDR3 is TGTGCCACCAGCAGAGGACAGACAGGGAGAGAGACCCAGTACTTC. Its translation is CATSRGQTGRETQYF. The chain links TRBV15 to TRBJ2-5, with 7 bases that match TRBD1. V gave up 1 base and J gave up 4 bases; unmatched junction bases: 6. Looked up from germline, CDR1 is LNHNV and CDR2 is YYDKDF (reference sequence). The CDR3 spans 15 residues.

There are many counts of this clonotype. The rearrangement joins TRBV15 to TRBJ1-4; D gene ambiguous. The CDR3 extends over 13 amino acids. V lost 2 bases to trimming and J lost 8 bases, with 9 bases between them. The germline V gene encodes CDR1 LNHNV and CDR2 YYDKDF (reference sequence). The CDR3 DNA follows: TGTGCCACCAGCAGAAAATATCGGGAAAAACTGTTTTTT. This encodes CATSRKYREKLFF.

This clonotype has at least ten counts. The chain employs TRBV20-1 and TRBJ2-1; tentatively, D is TRBD2 (6 bases). V lost 3 bases, J lost 2 bases, and 14 bases lay in between. CDR1 DFQATT and CDR2 SNEGSKA come from the germline V gene (reference sequence). This CDR3 contains 15 residues. Written as DNA, the CDR3 is TGCAGTGCTAGTGAAACGTGGGAGGCCTACAATGAGCAGTTCTTC. Residues: CSASETWEAYNEQFF.

With regard to this clonotype: A much larger clone lies a single base off, so this may be a read error. V and J are TRBV20-1 and TRBJ1-2, with 7 bases fitting TRBD1. The CDR3 extends over 17 amino acids. CDR1 is DFQATT and CDR2 is SNEGSKA in the germline V gene (reference sequence). The CDR3 is CGARDRDSGKANYGYTF. CDR3 in DNA: TGCGGTGCTAGAGACCGGGACAGTGGAAAAGCTAACTATGGCTACACCTTC.

This clonotype was found many times. J is TRBJ2-3 and V is TRBV5-1; a possible D gene is TRBD2 (5 bases). Looked up from germline, CDR1 is SGHRS and CDR2 is YFSETQ. V lost 0 bases and J lost 2, with 10 bases in between. The CDR3 length is 15 residues. The CDR3: CASSLGVAITDTQYF. CDR3 coding DNA: TGCGCCAGCAGCTTGGGGGTAGCGATCACAGATACGCAGTATTTT.

The sample holds many counts of this clonotype. The V gene is TRBV20-1, the J gene TRBJ2-5; 9 nucleotides align to TRBD2. The length of the CDR3 is 16 residues. The J segment lost 1 base and the V segment lost 0 bases, leaving 6 bases of the junction unmatched. CDR1 is DFQATT, CDR2 SNEGSKA, per germline (reference sequence). The DNA of the CDR3 is TGCAGTGCTAGAGATTTTAGCGGGAGTACCCAAGAGACCCAGTACTTC. This translates into CSARDFSGSTQETQYF.

This clonotype appeared many times. This chain uses TRBV28 with TRBJ2-1, with D possibly TRBD1 on 6 matching bases. CDR3 size: 13 residues. Germline values: CDR1 MDHEN, CDR2 SYDVKM. V dropped 4 bases and J dropped 15 bases, with 19 bases sitting between them. The CDR3 protein is CASSSYGAGVGFF. CDR3 sequence (DNA): TGTGCCAGCAGTTCCTACGGCGCAGGGGTGGGGTTCTTC.

In its sample, this clonotype was seen many times. The V gene is TRBV20-1, the J gene TRBJ2-1; D ambiguous. The CDR3 covers 11 residues. The germline gives CDR1 DFQATT, CDR2 SNEGSKA (reference sequence). The germline V and J ends were trimmed by 6 bases and 3 bases, with 6 bases remaining between them. CDR3 residues: CSAGVYNEQFF. CDR3 in DNA: TGCAGTGCGGGTGTCTACAATGAGCAGTTCTTC.

This clonotype was recorded at least ten times. V is TRBV20-1 and J is TRBJ1-2; D possibly corresponds to TRBD1 (6 bases). In germline, CDR1 is DFQATT, CDR2 SNEGSKA (reference sequence). The CDR3 consists of 13 residues. The V end was cut by 0 bases, the J end by 4 bases, with 9 bases between. In nucleotides, the CDR3 is TGCAGTGCTAGAGAGACAGGAACCTATGGCTACACCTTC. Encoded protein: CSARETGTYGYTF.

Comments on this clonotype: A single base separates this from a much larger clone, so it may be a read error. V gene TRBV30 combines with J gene TRBJ1-5; D remains unclear. Per germline, CDR1 GTSNPN and CDR2 SVGIG (reference sequence). This CDR3 contains 14 residues. The DNA of the CDR3 is TGTGCCTGGAGCGCGGATTATCGTAATCAGTCCCAGCATTTT. Translating gives CAWSADYRNQSQHF. Variable domain in full (rest from reference TRBV30 and TRBJ1-5): SQTIHQWPATLVQPVGSPLSLECTVEGTSNPNLYWYRQAAGRGLQLLFYSVGIGQISSEVPQNLSASRPQDRQFILSSKKLLLSDSGFYLCAWSADYRNQSQHFGDGTRLSIL.

This clonotype was detected ten times or more. This sequence joins TRBV7-2 and TRBJ1-4; 9 bases line up with TRBD1. The CDR3 runs to 14 residues. Looked up from germline, CDR1 is SGHTA and CDR2 is FQGNSA. V was pared by 6 bases and J by 5 bases, with 4 bases of the junction left unmatched. CDR3 in amino acids: CASSQGQGNEKLFF. The CDR3 nucleotides are TGTGCCAGCAGTCAAGGACAGGGGAATGAAAAACTGTTTTTT.

This clonotype was counted at least ten times. The chain is built from TRBV6-2 or TRBV6-3 and TRBJ1-2, with D possibly TRBD1 on 6 matching bases. The V and J ends lost 2 bases and 6 bases respectively, with 10 bases between them. This CDR3 has 13 amino acids. CDR1 is MNHEY and CDR2 is SVGEGT in the germline V gene. The CDR3 DNA sequence: TGTGCCAGCAGTTACGGGACATTCGATGGCTACACCTTC. Protein sequence: CASSYGTFDGYTF.

This clonotype turned up a few times. The V gene is TRBV20-1, the J gene TRBJ2-3; 10 bases line up with TRBD2. Germline V gene data show CDR1 as DFQATT and CDR2 as SNEGSKA (reference sequence). With 6 bases clipped from V and 5 bases from J, the junction kept 5 bases outside the gene matches. This CDR3 contains 13 residues. The CDR3 DNA sequence: TGCAGTGCACGAGCTAGCGGGAGAGATACGCAGTATTTT. Amino acid sequence: CSARASGRDTQYF.

This clonotype was recorded many times. V gene TRBV18 combines with J gene TRBJ2-1, with D perhaps TRBD1 (5 bases). Deletions cut 1 base from V and 2 bases from J, with 12 bases between. The CDR3 is 16 amino acids. Germline V gene sequence: CDR1 KGHSH, CDR2 LQKENI. The CDR3 is CASSPLDGHTYNEQFF. CDR3 nucleotide sequence: TGTGCCAGCTCACCACTTGACGGACACACCTACAATGAGCAGTTCTTC.

A note on this clonotype: With a much larger clone just one base away, this may be a read error. The V gene is TRBV20-1, the J gene TRBJ2-1; D possibly corresponds to TRBD2 (5 bases). Germline V gene lookup returns CDR1 DFQATT and CDR2 SNEGSKA (reference sequence). The CDR3 extends over 16 amino acids. V lost 0 bases and J lost 7, with 19 bases in between. As DNA, the CDR3 is TGCAGTGCTAGAGATCACCTGGACTCTAAACTTAATGAGCAGTTCTTC. It codes for CSARDHLDSKLNEQFF.

This clonotype was seen only a few times. The CDR3: CASSQQTSGQETQYF. The CDR3 bases are TGTGCCAGCAGCCAACAAACTAGCGGCCAAGAGACCCAGTACTTC. V and J are TRBV3-1 and TRBJ2-5; 8 bases map to TRBD2. Germline V gene sequence: CDR1 LGHDT, CDR2 YNNKEL (reference sequence). The CDR3 consists of 15 residues. The J segment lost 1 base and the V segment lost 2 bases, leaving 3 bases of the junction unmatched.

This clonotype was detected many times. The chain couples TRBV10-3 to TRBJ1-5, with a possible D match to TRBD1 (6 bases). Trimming pared 6 bases from V and 5 bases from J, leaving 11 bases between. Germline CDR1 and CDR2: ENHRY and SYGVKD. The CDR3 runs 13 residues. Here the CDR3 DNA reads TGTGCCATCAGCCCACAGGGAGATCAGCCCCAGCATTTT. Encoded protein: CAISPQGDQPQHF.